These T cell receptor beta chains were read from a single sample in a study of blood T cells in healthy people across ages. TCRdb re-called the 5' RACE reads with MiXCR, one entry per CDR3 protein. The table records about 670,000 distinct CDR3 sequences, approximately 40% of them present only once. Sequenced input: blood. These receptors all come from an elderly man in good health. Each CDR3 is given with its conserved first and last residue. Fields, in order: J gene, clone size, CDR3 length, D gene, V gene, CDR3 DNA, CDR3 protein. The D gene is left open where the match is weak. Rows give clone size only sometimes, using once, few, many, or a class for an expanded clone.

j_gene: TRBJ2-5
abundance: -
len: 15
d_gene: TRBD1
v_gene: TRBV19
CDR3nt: TGTGCCAGTAGTATAGGTGACAGGGTCCAAGAGACCCAGTACTTC
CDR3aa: CASSIGDRVQETQYF

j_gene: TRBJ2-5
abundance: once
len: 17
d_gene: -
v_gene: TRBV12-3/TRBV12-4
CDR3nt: TGTGCCAGCAGTTTTTTTCCTATTCAAAGGGGCCGAGGAGCCCAGTACTTC
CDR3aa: CASSFFPIQRGRGAQYF

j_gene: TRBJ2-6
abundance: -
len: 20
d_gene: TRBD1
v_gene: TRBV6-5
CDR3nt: TGTGCCAGCAGTTACGATGGAAACAGGGGCCGTTACTCTGGGGCCAACGTCCTGACTTTC
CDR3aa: CASSYDGNRGRYSGANVLTF

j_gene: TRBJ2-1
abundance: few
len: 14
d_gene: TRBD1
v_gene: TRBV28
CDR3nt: TGTGCCAGCAAAAGGGACAGGGCCTACAATGAGCAGTTCTTC
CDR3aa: CASKRDRAYNEQFF

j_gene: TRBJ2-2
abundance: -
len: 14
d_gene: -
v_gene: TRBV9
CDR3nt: TGTGCCAGCAGCGTAATCGTGGACACCGGGGAGCTGTTTTTT
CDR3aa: CASSVIVDTGELFF

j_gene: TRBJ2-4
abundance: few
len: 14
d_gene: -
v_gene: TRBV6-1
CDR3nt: TGTGCCAGCGGCTTACACGGAGCCAAAAACATTCAGTACTTC
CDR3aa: CASGLHGAKNIQYF

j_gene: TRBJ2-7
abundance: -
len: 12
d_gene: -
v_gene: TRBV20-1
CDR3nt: TGCAGTGCTAGAACTCGACTCTACGAGCAGTACTTC
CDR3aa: CSARTRLYEQYF

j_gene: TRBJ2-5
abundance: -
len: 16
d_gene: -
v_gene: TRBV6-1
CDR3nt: TGTGCCAGCAGTGAACCCCAGGGCAGGGGAGCAGAGACCCAGTACTTC
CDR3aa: CASSEPQGRGAETQYF

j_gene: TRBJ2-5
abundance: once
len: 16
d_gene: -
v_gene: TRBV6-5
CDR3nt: TGTGCCAGCTGGGGGGGGAACCACCAAGGGGGAGAGACCCAGTACTTC
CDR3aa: CASWGGNHQGGETQYF

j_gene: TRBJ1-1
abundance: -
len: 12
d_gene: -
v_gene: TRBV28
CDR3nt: TGTGCCAGCAGGACACCGAACACTGAAGCTTTCTTT
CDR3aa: CASRTPNTEAFF

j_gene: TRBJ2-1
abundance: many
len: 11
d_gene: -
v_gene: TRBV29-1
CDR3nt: TGCAGCGCGTCTCAGGCCCGCGAGCAGTTCTTC
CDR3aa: CSASQAREQFF

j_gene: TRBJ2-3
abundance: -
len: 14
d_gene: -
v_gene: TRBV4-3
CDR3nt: TGCGCCAGCAGCCAATTGGGGGGCACAGATACGCAGTATTTT
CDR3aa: CASSQLGGTDTQYF

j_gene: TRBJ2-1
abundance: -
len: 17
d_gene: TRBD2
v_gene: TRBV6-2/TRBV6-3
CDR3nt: TGTGCCAGCAGTTACGGTTGGCGGGGGAGCTCCTACAATGAGCAGTTCTTC
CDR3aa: CASSYGWRGSSYNEQFF

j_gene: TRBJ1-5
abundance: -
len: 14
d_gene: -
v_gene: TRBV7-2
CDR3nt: TGTGCCAGCAGCTTAGGGTCCAACGATCAGCCCCAGCATTTT
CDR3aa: CASSLGSNDQPQHF

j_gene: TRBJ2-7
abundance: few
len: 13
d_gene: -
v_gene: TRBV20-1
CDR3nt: TGCAGTGCCACGGGCTCGTTTTCTTACGAGCAGTACTTC
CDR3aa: CSATGSFSYEQYF

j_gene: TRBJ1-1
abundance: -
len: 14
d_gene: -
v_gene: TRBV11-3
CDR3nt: TGTGCCAGCAGCCCCCGGGCCTCGGAGACTGAAGCTTTCTTT
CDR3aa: CASSPRASETEAFF

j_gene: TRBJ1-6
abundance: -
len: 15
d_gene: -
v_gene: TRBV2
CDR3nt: TGTGCCAGCAGTGATGGCAGCTCCTATAATTCACCCCTCCACTTT
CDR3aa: CASSDGSSYNSPLHF

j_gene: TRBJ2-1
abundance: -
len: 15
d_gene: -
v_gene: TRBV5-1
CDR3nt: TGCGCCAGCAGCTTGGCGGCTAGGGAGAGCAATGAGCAGTTCTTC
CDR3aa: CASSLAARESNEQFF

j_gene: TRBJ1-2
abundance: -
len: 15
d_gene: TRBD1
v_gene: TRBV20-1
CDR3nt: TGCAGTGCTAGAGGTCTCGGACAGGGAAGTGGTGGCTACACCTTC
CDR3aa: CSARGLGQGSGGYTF

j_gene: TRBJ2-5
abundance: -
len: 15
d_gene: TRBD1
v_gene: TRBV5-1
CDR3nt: TGCGCCAGCAGCTTGGGAAACAGGGGTCCAGAGACCCAGTACTTC
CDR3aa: CASSLGNRGPETQYF

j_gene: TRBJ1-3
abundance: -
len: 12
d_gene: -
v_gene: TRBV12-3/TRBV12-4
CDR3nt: TGTGCCAGCGGAACAAGCAGAAACACCATATATTTT
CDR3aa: CASGTSRNTIYF

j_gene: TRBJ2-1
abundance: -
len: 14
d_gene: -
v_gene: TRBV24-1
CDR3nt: TGTGCCACCAGTGTAACAGGCCCTTACTATGAGCAGTTCTTC
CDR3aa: CATSVTGPYYEQFF

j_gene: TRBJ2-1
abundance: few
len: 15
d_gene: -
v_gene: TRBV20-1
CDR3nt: TGCAGTGCCAGAGGGGGAAGTATTCGGGGGGCTTCGCAGTTCTTC
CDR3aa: CSARGGSIRGASQFF

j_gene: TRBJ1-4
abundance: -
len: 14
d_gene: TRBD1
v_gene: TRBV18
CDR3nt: TGTGCCAGCTCACCCGGACAGGGGAATGAAAAACTGTTTTTT
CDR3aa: CASSPGQGNEKLFF

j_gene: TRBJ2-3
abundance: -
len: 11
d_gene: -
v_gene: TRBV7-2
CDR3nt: TGTGCCAGCAGCAAGAAAGATACGCAGTATTTT
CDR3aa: CASSKKDTQYF

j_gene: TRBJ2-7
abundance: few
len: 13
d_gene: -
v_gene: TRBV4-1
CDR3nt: TGCGCCAGCAGCCTCGACGGCGGCTGGGAGCAGTACTTC
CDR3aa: CASSLDGGWEQYF

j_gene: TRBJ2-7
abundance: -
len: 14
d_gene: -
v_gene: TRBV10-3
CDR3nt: TGTGCCATCAGTGAGGGGACTTTCTCCTACGAGCAGTACTTC
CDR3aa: CAISEGTFSYEQYF

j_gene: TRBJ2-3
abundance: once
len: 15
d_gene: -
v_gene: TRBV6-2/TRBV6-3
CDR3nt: TGTGCCAGCAGTTACGGGGGGCCAGCGGGCGATACGCAGTATTTT
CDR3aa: CASSYGGPAGDTQYF

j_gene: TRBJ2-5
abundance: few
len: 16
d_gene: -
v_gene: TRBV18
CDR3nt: TGTGCCAGCTCAGCCTCACAGGCGCCCGTAGGGGAGACCCAGTACTTC
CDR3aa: CASSASQAPVGETQYF